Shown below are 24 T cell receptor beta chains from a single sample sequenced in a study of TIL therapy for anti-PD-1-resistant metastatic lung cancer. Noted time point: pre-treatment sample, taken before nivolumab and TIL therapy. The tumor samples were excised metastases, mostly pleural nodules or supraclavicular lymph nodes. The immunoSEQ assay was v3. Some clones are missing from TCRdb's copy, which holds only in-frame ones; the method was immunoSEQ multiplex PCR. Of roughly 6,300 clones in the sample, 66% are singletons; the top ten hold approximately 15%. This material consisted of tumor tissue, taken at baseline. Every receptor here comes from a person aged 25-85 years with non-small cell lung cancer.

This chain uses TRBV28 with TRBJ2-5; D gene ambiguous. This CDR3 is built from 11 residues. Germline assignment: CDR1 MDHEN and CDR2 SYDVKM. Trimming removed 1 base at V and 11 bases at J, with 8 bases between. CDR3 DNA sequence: TGTGCCAGCAGTTTATCACACCCTCAGTACTTC. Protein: CASSLSHPQYF.

The CDR3, as DNA: TGTGCCAGCAGTCACTGGGGGGGGGTTGACTACGAGCAGTACTTC. Translating it yields CASSHWGGVDYEQYF. The V and J genes are TRBV6-5 and TRBJ2-7; 7 bases fit TRBD2. Trimming removed 5 bases from V and 3 bases from J; junction bases left unmatched: 10. This CDR3 is 15 amino acids long. Germline lookup yields CDR1 MNHEY and CDR2 SVGAGI.

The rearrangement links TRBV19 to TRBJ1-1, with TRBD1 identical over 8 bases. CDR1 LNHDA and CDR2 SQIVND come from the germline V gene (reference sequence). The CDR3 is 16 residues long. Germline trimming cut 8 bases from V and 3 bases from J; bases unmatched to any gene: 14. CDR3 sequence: CASRTGFLYEDTEAFF. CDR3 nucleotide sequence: TGTGCCAGTCGGACAGGGTTTCTTTATGAAGACACTGAAGCTTTCTTT.

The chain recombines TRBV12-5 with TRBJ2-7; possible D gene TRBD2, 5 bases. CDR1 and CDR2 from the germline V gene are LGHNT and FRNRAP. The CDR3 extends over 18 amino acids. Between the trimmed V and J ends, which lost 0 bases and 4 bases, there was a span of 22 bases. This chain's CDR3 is CASGLVLTGIGVGYEQYF. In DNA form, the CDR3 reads TGTGCTAGTGGTTTGGTACTAACGGGGATTGGGGTTGGGTACGAGCAGTACTTC.

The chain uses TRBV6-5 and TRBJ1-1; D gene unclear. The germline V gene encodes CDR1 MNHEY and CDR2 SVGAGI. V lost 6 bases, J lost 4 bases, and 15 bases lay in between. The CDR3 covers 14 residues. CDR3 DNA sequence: TGTGCCAGCAGGAGGGTCGGACTAGGCACTGAAGCTTTCTTT. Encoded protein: CASRRVGLGTEAFF.

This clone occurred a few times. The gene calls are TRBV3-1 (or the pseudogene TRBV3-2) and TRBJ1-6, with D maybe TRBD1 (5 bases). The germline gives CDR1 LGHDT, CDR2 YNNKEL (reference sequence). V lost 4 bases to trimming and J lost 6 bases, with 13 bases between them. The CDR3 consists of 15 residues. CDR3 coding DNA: TGTGCCAGCAGCCCCGCAAGACAGATTAATTCACCCCTCCACTTT. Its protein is CASSPARQINSPLHF.

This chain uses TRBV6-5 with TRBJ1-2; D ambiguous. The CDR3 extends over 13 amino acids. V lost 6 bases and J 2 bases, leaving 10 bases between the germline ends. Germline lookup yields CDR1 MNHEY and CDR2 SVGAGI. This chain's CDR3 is CASRGQGNYGYTF. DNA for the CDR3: TGTGCCAGCAGAGGCCAAGGGAACTATGGCTACACCTTC.

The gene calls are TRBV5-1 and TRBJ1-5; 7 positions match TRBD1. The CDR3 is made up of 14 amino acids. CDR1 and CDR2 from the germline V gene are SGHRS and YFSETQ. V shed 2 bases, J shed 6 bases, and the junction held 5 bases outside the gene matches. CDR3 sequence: CASSFKGGGQPQHF. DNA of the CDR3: TGCGCCAGCAGCTTCAAAGGGGGCGGTCAGCCCCAGCATTTT.

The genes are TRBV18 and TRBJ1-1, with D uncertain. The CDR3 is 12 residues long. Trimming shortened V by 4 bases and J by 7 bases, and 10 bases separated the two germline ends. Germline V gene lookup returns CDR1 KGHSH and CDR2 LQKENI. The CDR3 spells CASSRPISEAFF. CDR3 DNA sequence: TGTGCCAGCTCACGCCCAATCAGTGAAGCTTTCTTT.

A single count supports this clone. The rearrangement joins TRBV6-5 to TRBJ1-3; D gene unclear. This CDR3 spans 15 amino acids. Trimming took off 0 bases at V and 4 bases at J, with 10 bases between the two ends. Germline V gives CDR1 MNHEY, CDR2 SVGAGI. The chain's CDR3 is CASSYSPGRGNTIYF. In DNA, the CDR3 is TGTGCCAGCAGTTACTCCCCTGGACGCGGAAACACCATATATTTT.

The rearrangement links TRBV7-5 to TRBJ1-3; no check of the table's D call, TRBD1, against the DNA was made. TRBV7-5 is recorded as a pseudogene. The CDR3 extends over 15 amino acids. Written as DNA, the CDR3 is TGTGTCAGAAGCACGACACCTCAGAATCGAAACACCATATATTTT. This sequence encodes CVRSTTPQNRNTIYF.

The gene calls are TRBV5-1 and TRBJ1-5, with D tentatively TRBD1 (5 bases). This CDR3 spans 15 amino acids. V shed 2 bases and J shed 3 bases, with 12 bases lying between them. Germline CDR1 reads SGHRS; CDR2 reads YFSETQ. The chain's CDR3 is CASSLSGQTNQPQHF. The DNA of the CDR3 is TGCGCCAGCAGCTTATCGGGGCAAACCAATCAGCCCCAGCATTTT. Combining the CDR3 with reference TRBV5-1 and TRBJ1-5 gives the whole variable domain KAGVTQTPRYLIKTRGQQVTLSCSPISGHRSVSWYQQTPGQGLQFLFEYFSETQRNKGNFPGRFSGRQFSNSRSEMNVSTLELGDSALYLCASSLSGQTNQPQHFGDGTRLSIL.

In nucleotides, the CDR3 is TGTGCCAGCAGGTTGGGGGGGCGCACAGATACGCAGTATTTT. This translates into CASRLGGRTDTQYF. V gene TRBV2 combines with J gene TRBJ2-3, with a weak D call TRBD2 (7 bases). The V gene lost 6 bases and the J gene lost 1 base, with 11 bases spanning the gap. Germline-derived CDR1 and CDR2 are SNHLY and FYNNEI. This CDR3 has 14 residues.

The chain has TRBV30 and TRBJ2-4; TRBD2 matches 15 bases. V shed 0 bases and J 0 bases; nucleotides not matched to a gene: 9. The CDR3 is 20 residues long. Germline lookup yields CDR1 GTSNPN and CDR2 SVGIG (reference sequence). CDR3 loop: CAWSVPWTSGRGLAKNIQYF. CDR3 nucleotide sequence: TGTGCCTGGAGTGTCCCATGGACTAGCGGGAGGGGGCTAGCCAAAAACATTCAGTACTTC.

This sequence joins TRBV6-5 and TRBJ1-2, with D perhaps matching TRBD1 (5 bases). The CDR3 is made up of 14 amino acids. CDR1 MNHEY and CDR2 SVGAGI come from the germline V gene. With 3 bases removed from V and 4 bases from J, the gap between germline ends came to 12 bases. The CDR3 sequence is CASSYLGVSYGYTF. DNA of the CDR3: TGTGCCAGCAGTTATCTAGGGGTTAGCTATGGCTACACCTTC.

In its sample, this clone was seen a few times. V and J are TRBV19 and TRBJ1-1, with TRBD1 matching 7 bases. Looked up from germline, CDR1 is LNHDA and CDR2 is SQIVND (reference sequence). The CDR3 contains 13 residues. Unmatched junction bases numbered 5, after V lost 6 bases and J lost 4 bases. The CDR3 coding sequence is TGTGCCAGTAGCCGGACAGGTCCCACTGAAGCTTTCTTT. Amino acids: CASSRTGPTEAFF. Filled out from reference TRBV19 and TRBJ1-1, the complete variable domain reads DGGITQSPKYLFRKEGQNVTLSCEQNLNHDAMYWYRQDPGQGLRLIYYSQIVNDFQKGDIAEGYSVSREKKESFPLTVTSAQKNPTAFYLCASSRTGPTEAFFGQGTRLTVV.

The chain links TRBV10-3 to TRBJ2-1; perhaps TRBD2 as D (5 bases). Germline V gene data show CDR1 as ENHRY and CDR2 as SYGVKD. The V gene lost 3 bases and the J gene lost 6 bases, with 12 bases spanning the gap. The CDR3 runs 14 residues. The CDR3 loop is CAISDPGLGNEQFF. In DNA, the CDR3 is TGTGCCATCAGTGACCCGGGGTTAGGCAATGAGCAGTTCTTC.

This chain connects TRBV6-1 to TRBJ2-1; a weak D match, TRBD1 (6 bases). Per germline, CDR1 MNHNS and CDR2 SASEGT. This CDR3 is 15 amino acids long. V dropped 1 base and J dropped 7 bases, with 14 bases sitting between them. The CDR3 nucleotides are TGTGCCAGCAGTGAAGATGGGGGCGAGGGAAATGAGCAGTTCTTC. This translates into CASSEDGGEGNEQFF.

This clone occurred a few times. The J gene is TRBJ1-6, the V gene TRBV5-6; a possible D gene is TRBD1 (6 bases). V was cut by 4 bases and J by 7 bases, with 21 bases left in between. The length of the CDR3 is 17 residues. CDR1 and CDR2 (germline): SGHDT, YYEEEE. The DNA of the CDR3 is TGTGCCAGCAGCCGTTCAAAGGGCAGAAGGGGGAATTCACCCCTCCACTTT. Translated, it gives CASSRSKGRRGNSPLHF.

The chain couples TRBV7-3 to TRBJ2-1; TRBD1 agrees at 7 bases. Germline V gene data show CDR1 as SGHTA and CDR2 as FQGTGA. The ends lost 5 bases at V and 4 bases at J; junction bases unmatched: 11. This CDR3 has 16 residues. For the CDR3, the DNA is TGTGCCAGCAGCCCAGGTCCGGGACAGAATTACAATGAGCAGTTCTTC. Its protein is CASSPGPGQNYNEQFF.

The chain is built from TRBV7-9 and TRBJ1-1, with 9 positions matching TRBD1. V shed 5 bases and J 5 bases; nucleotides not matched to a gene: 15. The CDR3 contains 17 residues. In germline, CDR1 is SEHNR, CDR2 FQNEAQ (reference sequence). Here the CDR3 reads CASSPYGTGGTSTEAFF. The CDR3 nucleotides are TGTGCCAGCAGCCCCTACGGTACAGGGGGCACGTCTACTGAAGCTTTCTTT.

CDR3 loop: CASSPKRGLEQYF. CDR3 sequence (DNA): TGTGCCAGCAGCCCTAAAAGGGGGCTCGAGCAGTACTTC. This sequence joins TRBV3-1 (or the pseudogene TRBV3-2) and TRBJ2-7, with TRBD1 identical over 7 bases. This CDR3 comprises 13 residues. V lost 4 bases and J lost 6; bases outside the gene matches: 6. The V gene's germline CDR1 is LGHDT and CDR2 YNNKEL (reference sequence).

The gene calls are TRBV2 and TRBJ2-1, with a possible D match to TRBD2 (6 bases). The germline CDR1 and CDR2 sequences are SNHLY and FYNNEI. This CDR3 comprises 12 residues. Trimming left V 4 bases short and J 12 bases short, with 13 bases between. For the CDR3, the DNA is TGTGCCAGCAGTGCGGGGGACCGACCGCAGTTCTTC. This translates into CASSAGDRPQFF.

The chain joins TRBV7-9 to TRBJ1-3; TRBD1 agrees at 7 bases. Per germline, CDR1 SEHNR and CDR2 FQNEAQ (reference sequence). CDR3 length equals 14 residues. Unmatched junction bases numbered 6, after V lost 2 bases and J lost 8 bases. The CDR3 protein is CASSLYQGEDTIYF. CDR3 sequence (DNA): TGTGCCAGCAGCTTATACCAGGGGGAGGACACCATATATTTT. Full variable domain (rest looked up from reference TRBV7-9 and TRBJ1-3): DTGVSQNPRHKITKRGQNVTFRCDPISEHNRLYWYRQTLGQGPEFLTYFQNEAQLEKSRLLSDRFSAERPKGSFSTLEIQRTEQGDSAMYLCASSLYQGEDTIYFGEGSWLTVV.